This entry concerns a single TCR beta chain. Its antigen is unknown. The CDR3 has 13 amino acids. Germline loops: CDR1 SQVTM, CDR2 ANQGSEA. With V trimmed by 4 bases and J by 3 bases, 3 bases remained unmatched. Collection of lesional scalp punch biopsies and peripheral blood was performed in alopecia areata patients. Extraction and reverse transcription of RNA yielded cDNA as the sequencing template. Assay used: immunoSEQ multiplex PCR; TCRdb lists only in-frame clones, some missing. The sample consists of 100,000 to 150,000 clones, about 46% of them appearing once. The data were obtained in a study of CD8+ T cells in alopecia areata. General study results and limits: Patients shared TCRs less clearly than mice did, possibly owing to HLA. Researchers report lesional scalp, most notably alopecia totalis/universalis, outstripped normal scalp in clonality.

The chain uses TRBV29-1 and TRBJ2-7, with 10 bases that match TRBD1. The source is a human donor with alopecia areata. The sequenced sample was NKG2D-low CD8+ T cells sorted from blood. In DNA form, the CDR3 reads TGCAGCGTTGGAGGACAGGGGGGCTACGAGCAGTACTTC. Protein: CSVGGQGGYEQYF.